This T cell receptor beta chain emerged from a study of CD8 T cells in ankylosing spondylitis. Study-level results: Researchers report that disease-linked clones proved CD8+ and relatively rare in peripheral blood. Reported data indicate significant enrichment of disease-linked clones within matched ankylosing spondylitis synovial fluid. Within ankylosing spondylitis blood, a TCR beta motif made up of under 10 highly homologous variants appeared to be characteristic.

The CDR3 runs to 12 residues. Trimming shortened V by 4 bases and J by 2 bases, and 4 bases separated the two germline ends. The germline V gene has CDR1 LGHDT and CDR2 YNNKEL (reference sequence). To note about this clonotype: Its antigen is as yet unknown.

For TCR beta, libraries came from quantitative 5'-RACE with molecular barcodes. One entry per CDR3 protein, called by TCRdb with MiXCR from the 5' RACE reads. The data show approximately 100,000 distinct CDR3 sequences, roughly 8.3% seen once. The V and J genes are TRBV3-1 and TRBJ2-3; no firm D call. The receptor was derived from a male donor with ankylosing spondylitis or in good health (not recorded which). The sample consisted of blood, either unsorted or a sorted T cell fraction (not recorded which). Written as DNA, the CDR3 is TGTGCCAGCAGCCCCACCACAGATACGCAGTATTTT. This encodes CASSPTTDTQYF.